Shown below are 27 T cell receptor beta chains from a single sample sequenced in a study of blood T cells in healthy people across ages. A J-beta primer mix and a sample-barcoded 5' primer were used in a second PCR of roughly 7 to 12 cycles. Using its own MiXCR run on the 5' RACE reads, TCRdb lists one record per CDR3 protein. The table has about 570,000 distinct CDR3 sequences, approximately 27% seen once. Input material: blood. The source of these receptors is a woman in her seventies in good health.

The chain couples TRBV20-1 to TRBJ2-2; 9 bases match TRBD2. The germline V gene encodes CDR1 DFQATT and CDR2 SNEGSKA (reference sequence). V shed 1 base and J 0 bases; nucleotides not matched to a gene: 6. This CDR3 comprises 17 residues. CDR3 amino acids: CSARGVAGAANTGELFF. Here the CDR3 DNA reads TGCAGTGCTAGAGGAGTAGCGGGGGCGGCGAACACCGGGGAGCTGTTTTTT.

The V and J genes are TRBV29-1 and TRBJ1-1; D perhaps matches TRBD1 (6 bases). Looked up from germline, CDR1 is SQVTM and CDR2 is ANQGSEA. The CDR3 covers 13 residues. V was shortened by 7 bases and J by 4 bases, with 16 bases between the two germline ends. CDR3 sequence reads: CSATRAGATEAFF. The CDR3 bases are TGCAGCGCGACGCGTGCAGGGGCCACTGAAGCTTTCTTT.

This sequence joins TRBV20-1 and TRBJ2-5; 9 bases line up with TRBD1. The CDR3 spans 15 residues. Looked up from germline, CDR1 is DFQATT and CDR2 is SNEGSKA (reference sequence). Germline trimming cut 5 bases from V and 3 bases from J; bases unmatched to any gene: 10. The CDR3 nucleotides are TGCAGTGCTGGAGTATGGGACAGGGCCGAAGAGACCCAGTACTTC. Translated, it gives CSAGVWDRAEETQYF.

This clonotype was counted a few times. The chain has TRBV27 and TRBJ1-1, with 7 bases lining up with TRBD1. Trimming cost V 6 bases and J 11 bases; bases outside gene matches: 9. Germline CDR1 and CDR2: MNHEY and SMNVEV (reference sequence). This CDR3 region has 12 residues. The CDR3 here is CASRGGYGKAFF. DNA of the CDR3: TGTGCCAGCAGAGGGGGCTACGGTAAGGCTTTCTTT.

The rearrangement uses TRBV7-9 and TRBJ1-1, with TRBD1 as a possible D gene (5 bases). Between the trimmed V and J ends, which lost 5 bases and 1 base, there was a span of 8 bases. Germline lookup yields CDR1 SEHNR and CDR2 FQNEAQ (reference sequence). CDR3 length: 13 residues. CDR3 DNA: TGTGCCAGCAGCCAACAGGCGAACACTGAAGCTTTCTTT. Its protein is CASSQQANTEAFF.

This clonotype was detected a few times. The chain recombines TRBV20-1 with TRBJ2-7, with 8 bases matching TRBD2. The J call may be faulty, since TRBJ2-5 better matches the DNA end. Germline V gives CDR1 DFQATT, CDR2 SNEGSKA (reference sequence). This CDR3 has 13 amino acids. The CDR3 reads CSARLGGAKTQYF. The CDR3, as DNA: TGCAGTGCTAGGCTCGGGGGGGCAAAGACCCAGTACTTC.

This clonotype was seen more than once but under ten times. The chain carries TRBV20-1 and TRBJ2-7, with 11 positions matching TRBD1. Losses at the gene ends were 6 bases for V and 3 bases for J; bases not matched to a gene: 7. The CDR3 length is 14 residues. CDR1 is DFQATT and CDR2 is SNEGSKA in the germline V gene (reference sequence). CDR3 DNA sequence: TGCAGTGCAACCGGGACAGGGGGTCTCTACGAGCAGTACTTC. Encoded protein: CSATGTGGLYEQYF.

This clonotype was seen only a few times. This chain uses TRBV20-1 with TRBJ1-4; D is unresolved. The CDR3 length is 12 residues. Trimming stripped 0 bases from V and 7 bases from J, with 6 bases between. Germline CDR1 DFQATT, CDR2 SNEGSKA (reference sequence). CDR3 DNA: TGCAGTGCTAGAGAGGGAACTGAAAAACTGTTTTTT. Translation: CSAREGTEKLFF.

The chain is built from TRBV19 and TRBJ2-5, with D perhaps matching TRBD2 (5 bases). The DNA end is a closer match to TRBJ2-1, so the J assignment may be wrong. Per germline, CDR1 LNHDA and CDR2 SQIVND (reference sequence). The CDR3 has 15 amino acids. The CDR3 nucleotides read TGTGCCAGTAGTTCCTGGGGAGCCTACAATGGTGAGCAGTTCTTC. Translated: CASSSWGAYNGEQFF.

This clonotype has more than one count but fewer than ten. This chain joins TRBV5-6 and TRBJ2-5; a possible D gene is TRBD2 (5 bases). CDR3 size: 12 residues. V lost 5 bases to trimming and J lost 5 bases, with 10 bases between them. The V gene's germline CDR1 is SGHDT and CDR2 YYEEEE. The CDR3 reads CASSHGGETQYF. DNA of the CDR3: TGTGCCAGCAGTCATGGCGGGGAGACCCAGTACTTC. The complete variable domain, with remaining parts taken from reference TRBV5-6 and TRBJ2-5, reads DAGVTQSPTHLIKTRGQQVTLRCSPKSGHDTVSWYQQALGQGPQFIFQYYEEEERQRGNFPDRFSGHQFPNYSSELNVNALLLGDSALYLCASSHGGETQYFGPGTRLLVL.

This clonotype has a handful of counts. The chain couples TRBV20-1 to TRBJ1-6, with 9 bases aligning to TRBD1. Germline V gene data show CDR1 as DFQATT and CDR2 as SNEGSKA (reference sequence). Trimming cost V 6 bases and J 7 bases; bases outside gene matches: 4. This CDR3 region has 13 residues. The CDR3 DNA reads as TGCAGTGCCCAGGGGACAGGGAATTCACCCCTCCACTTT. Translating it yields CSAQGTGNSPLHF.

The V and J genes are TRBV6-6 and TRBJ2-5; D call uncertain. Trimming stripped 1 base from V and 8 bases from J, with 5 bases between. CDR1 MNHNY and CDR2 SVGAGI come from the germline V gene (reference sequence). The CDR3 is made up of 11 amino acids. The CDR3 here is CASSYYGTQYF. In DNA form, the CDR3 reads TGTGCCAGCAGTTACTACGGAACCCAGTACTTC.

The rearrangement uses TRBV20-1 and TRBJ1-1; D not resolved. The CDR3 has 12 amino acids. Germline assignment: CDR1 DFQATT and CDR2 SNEGSKA (reference sequence). V gave up 1 base and J gave up 3 bases, with 6 bases separating them. DNA of the CDR3: TGCAGTGCTAGAGGACACCACACTGAAGCTTTCTTT. It encodes CSARGHHTEAFF.

The J gene is TRBJ1-5, the V gene TRBV12-3 or TRBV12-4; D is uncertain. CDR3 length equals 13 residues. The germline V and J ends were trimmed by 3 bases and 8 bases, with 11 bases remaining between them. CDR3 sequence reads: CASSLNGLKPQHF. The CDR3 nucleotides read TGTGCCAGCAGTTTGAACGGACTGAAGCCCCAGCATTTT.

In its sample, this clonotype was seen once. V usage is TRBV3-1 and J usage is TRBJ2-7, with D possibly being TRBD1 or TRBD2 (5 bases each). V gave up 3 bases and J gave up 3 bases, with 9 bases separating them. The CDR3 is 13 amino acids. CDR1 is LGHDT, CDR2 YNNKEL, per germline (reference sequence). The CDR3 is CASSQHGGYEQYF. DNA of the CDR3: TGTGCCAGCAGCCAGCATGGGGGCTACGAGCAGTACTTC.

This chain connects TRBV2 to TRBJ2-3, with D possibly called TRBD1 or TRBD2 (5 bases each). Germline CDR1 reads SNHLY; CDR2 reads FYNNEI. Trimming cost V 6 bases and J 0 bases, with 13 bases left between them. The CDR3 length is 15 residues. In nucleotides, the CDR3 is TGTGCCAGCAGCGACCTCGGGGCTAGCACAGATACGCAGTATTTT. It is translated as CASSDLGASTDTQYF. The full variable domain, in which reference TRBV2 and TRBJ2-3 provide the parts outside the CDR3, is EPEVTQTPSHQVTQMGQEVILRCVPISNHLYFYWYRQILGQKVEFLVSFYNNEISEKSEIFDDQFSVERPDGSNFTLKIRSTKLEDSAMYFCASSDLGASTDTQYFGPGTRLTVL.

This clonotype was observed a handful of times. This chain connects TRBV5-1 to TRBJ1-4, with no clear D. Germline values: CDR1 SGHRS, CDR2 YFSETQ. This CDR3 has 15 residues. The V end lost 4 bases, the J end lost 8 bases, and 18 bases lay between the germline ends. CDR3: CASSLGELLGEKLFF. The CDR3 DNA is TGCGCCAGCAGCCTGGGCGAACTACTGGGGGAAAAACTGTTTTTT. Full variable domain (remainder filled in from reference TRBV5-1 and TRBJ1-4): KAGVTQTPRYLIKTRGQQVTLSCSPISGHRSVSWYQQTPGQGLQFLFEYFSETQRNKGNFPGRFSGRQFSNSRSEMNVSTLELGDSALYLCASSLGELLGEKLFFGSGTQLSVL.

This clonotype has a handful of counts. The chain employs TRBV20-1 and TRBJ1-1; 8 positions match TRBD1. Germline CDR1 DFQATT, CDR2 SNEGSKA (reference sequence). The CDR3 spans 14 residues. J was trimmed by 8 bases and V by 6 bases; bases with no gene match: 14. CDR3 bases: TGCAGTGCCAAACAGGGGGTTAGTAGGGGGGAAGCTTTCTTT. Translating gives CSAKQGVSRGEAFF.

This chain links TRBV6-5 with TRBJ2-5, with TRBD1 identical over 7 bases. The CDR3 spans 15 residues. Germline CDR1 MNHEY, CDR2 SVGAGI. Losses at the gene ends were 6 bases for V and 5 bases for J; bases not matched to a gene: 12. The DNA for the CDR3 is TGTGCCAGCAGCCGCGTACAGGGGTTGGAGGAGACCCAGTACTTC. Translated: CASSRVQGLEETQYF.

This rearrangement joins TRBV4-3 to TRBJ1-5, with D possibly being TRBD1 (6 bases). Germline lookup yields CDR1 LGHNA and CDR2 YSLEER. The length of the CDR3 is 18 residues. Trimming left V 0 bases short and J 2 bases short, with 17 bases between. The DNA for the CDR3 is TGCGCCAGCAGCCAAGATTCATGGGGGCCTGGTGGCAATCAGCCCCAGCATTTT. As protein: CASSQDSWGPGGNQPQHF.

This clonotype showed up just a few times. This chain uses TRBV11-2 with TRBJ1-6; no firm D call. Germline V gene sequence: CDR1 SGHAT, CDR2 FQNNGV. The CDR3 totals 19 residues. V was trimmed by 2 bases and J by 8 bases, leaving 25 bases between them. CDR3 in DNA: TGTGCCAGCAGCTTAATCACAGCATATTTTAGCGAGTTGGATTCACCCCTCCACTTT. Translation gives CASSLITAYFSELDSPLHF.

This clonotype was seen ten or more times. V and J are TRBV5-8 and TRBJ1-6; D not certain. This CDR3 has 14 residues. With 6 bases removed from V and 7 bases from J, the gap between germline ends came to 14 bases. Germline V gene lookup returns CDR1 SGHTS and CDR2 YDEGEE. Written as DNA, the CDR3 is TGTGCCAGCACGAGGACCTCCCCCAATTCACCCCTCCACTTT. Translating it yields CASTRTSPNSPLHF.

Only a few counts were recorded for this clonotype. J is TRBJ2-3 and V is TRBV6-1; 8 bases align to TRBD1. Trimming cost V 4 bases and J 6 bases; bases outside gene matches: 6. The germline CDR1 and CDR2 sequences are MNHNS and SASEGT. CDR3 size: 14 residues. The CDR3 here is CASSGQGFSDTQYF. CDR3 nucleotides: TGTGCCAGCAGTGGACAGGGGTTCAGCGATACGCAGTATTTT.

The rearrangement uses TRBV6-5 and TRBJ1-1, with D possibly matching TRBD1 (5 bases). The CDR3 consists of 15 residues. V was clipped by 6 bases and J by 1 base, with 15 bases between them. CDR1 is MNHEY and CDR2 is SVGAGI in the germline V gene. The CDR3 sequence: CASRTSPRANTEAFF. The CDR3 coding sequence is TGTGCCAGCAGGACCTCGCCCAGGGCGAACACTGAAGCTTTCTTT.

This chain uses TRBV29-1 with TRBJ2-6, with D unclear. V lost 4 bases to trimming and J lost 4 bases, with 5 bases between them. The CDR3 covers 12 residues. The V gene's germline CDR1 is SQVTM and CDR2 ANQGSEA. The CDR3 reads CSVGPGANVLTF. In DNA form, the CDR3 reads TGCAGCGTTGGGCCCGGGGCCAACGTCCTGACTTTC.

This clonotype has just a few counts. This chain links TRBV4-3 with TRBJ2-5; 9 nucleotides match TRBD2. Looked up from germline, CDR1 is LGHNA and CDR2 is YSLEER. The junction had 6 bases not matched to a gene; V was cut back by 4 bases and J by 3 bases. This CDR3 comprises 15 residues. The CDR3 here is CASSPQGTSKETQYF. The CDR3 DNA reads as TGCGCCAGCAGCCCCCAGGGGACTAGCAAAGAGACCCAGTACTTC.

The table lists this clonotype with a few counts. The rearrangement joins TRBV5-1 to TRBJ2-5; 7 nucleotides line up with TRBD1. The trim removed 0 bases at V and 4 bases at J, leaving 9 bases unmatched. The length of the CDR3 is 16 residues. CDR1 SGHRS and CDR2 YFSETQ come from the germline V gene. The CDR3 DNA follows: TGCGCCAGCAGCTTGGCAGAGACAGGGTGGAGAGAGACCCAGTACTTC. Protein product: CASSLAETGWRETQYF. The variable domain in full, completed from reference TRBV5-1 and TRBJ2-5, reads KAGVTQTPRYLIKTRGQQVTLSCSPISGHRSVSWYQQTPGQGLQFLFEYFSETQRNKGNFPGRFSGRQFSNSRSEMNVSTLELGDSALYLCASSLAETGWRETQYFGPGTRLLVL.